This T cell receptor (beta chain) emerged from a study of blood T cells in healthy people across ages. With a J-beta primer mix and a sample-barcoded 5' primer, a second PCR ran roughly 7 to 11 cycles. TCRdb reprocessed the 5' RACE reads via MiXCR and lists one record per CDR3 protein. The top ten hold 13% of the sample, which has around 1,100,000 distinct CDR3 sequences, 30% to 40% seen once. The CDR3 totals 16 residues. Germline-derived CDR1 and CDR2 are SGHNT and YYREEE (reference sequence). Trimming pared 1 base from V and 0 bases from J, leaving 12 bases between. As to this clonotype: The antigen remains undetermined.

Regarding the study as a whole: Age brought a roughly linear fall in TCR beta diversity measured per million T cells.

The TCR originated in a man between 18 and 29 years old in good health. V gene TRBV5-4 combines with J gene TRBJ2-3; the D gene is possibly TRBD2 (6 bases). Material for sequencing was blood. Here the CDR3 reads CASSLLLAASTDTQYF. In DNA form, the CDR3 reads TGTGCCAGCAGCTTGTTGTTAGCGGCGAGCACAGATACGCAGTATTTT.